The text below deals with one T cell receptor (beta chain). This clonotype was seen a few times. What this receptor recognizes is not known. Qualities for individual bases were not recorded, and no much larger clone is one base off. The record originates from a study of early T cells in non-severe SARS-CoV-2 infection (dated by TCRdb to 2020 to 2022). Describing the broader study: Bulk RNA from unsorted whole blood was used for TCR sequencing, so alpha and beta chains could not be paired.

The protocol used for the library was 5' RACE. TCRdb lists the instrument as NextSeq 500. Unique molecular identifiers were attached to individual cDNA molecules in the TCR library protocol so that sequencing error and PCR bias could be corrected. Sequencing covered both TCR alpha and beta chains, and within each sample the abundances of alpha and beta sequences were tightly co-correlated. The authors processed their data as follows. V gene, J gene and CDR3 annotation of TCR sequences was performed with Decombinator V4. Expanded TCRs were defined as changing significantly between any two time points under a Poisson model with p below 0.0001. TCR abundances were normalised to the total number of TCRs sequenced per sample and were expressed as counts per million. MAIT TCRs were defined by TRAV1-2 paired with TRAJ12, TRAJ20 or TRAJ33, and iNKT TCRs by TRAV10 paired with TRAJ18. A search of VDJdb, accessed on 1 November 2021, was run for TCRs annotated to CMV, EBV and SARS-CoV-2, with TCRs annotated for multiple antigens excluded. TCRdb reanalyzed the raw reads on its own, using fastp at Q25 for trimming and MiXCR for clone calling, and kept in-frame beta chains. All rows with the same CDR3 protein become a single entry with the most common DNA and genes. The V and J calls come from TCRdb's annotation, not from the publication. The sample contains 30,000 or so distinct CDR3 sequences, roughly 5.7% of them found a single time. 20% to 25% of the sample belongs to the ten largest clones.

Results the study describes overall, beyond this receptor: VDJdb matching was skewed toward anti-spike CD8 responses and likely underestimated virus-specific expansions, missing private and CD4 specificities.

The CDR3 holds 13 amino acids from the cysteine to the phenylalanine. CDR3 DNA only is kept here, 39 bases in frame from base 1. CDR1 and CDR2, per the germline V gene, are MRHNA and SNTAGT. Trimming leaves V shorter by 2 bases and J shorter by 6 bases, with the junction holding 2 bases beyond the gene matches. Set within a cohort of healthcare workers in London, UK, this nested case-control study involved weekly PCR testing of nasopharyngeal swabs along with blood sampling. Healthcare workers were enrolled in the week of the UK lockdown, from 23 to 31 March 2020, and were followed every week for up to roughly 15 weeks.

This sequence was found in an adult who was a healthcare worker with PCR-confirmed SARS-CoV-2 infection or an uninfected control (not recorded which). The sample taken for sequencing was whole blood. The sequence joins TRBV6-4 to TRBJ1-1, and TRBD1 matches 8 of the central bases. The nucleotide sequence reads as follows: TGTGCCAGCAGTGACGTGACAGGGGCTGAAGCTTTCTTT. This encodes CASSDVTGAEAFF.